This TCR beta chain stems from a study of T cells after yellow fever vaccination. On the study more broadly: The authors prepared low-cell-number fractions using SMART-Seq v4 Ultra Low Input.

With 1 base removed from V and 4 bases from J, the gap between germline ends came to 11 bases. This CDR3 is built from 16 residues. The germline V gene encodes CDR1 SEHNR and CDR2 FQNEAQ (reference sequence). MiXCR, applied by TCRdb to the 5' RACE reads, yields one record per CDR3 protein. The sample lists some 260,000 distinct CDR3 sequences, roughly 5.2% occurring once. This clonotype has just a few counts. The sequencing here drew on CD4+ T cells sorted from PBMCs, taken on the day of the yellow fever booster vaccination. V gene TRBV7-9 combines with J gene TRBJ2-6, with D possibly being TRBD2 (6 bases). This clonotype was sampled from a man between 18 and 29 years old who received the YFV17D yellow fever vaccine. CDR3 coding DNA: TGTGCCAGCAGCTTAGTTTGGGAGGCCGGGGCCAACGTCCTGACTTTC. The encoded protein is CASSLVWEAGANVLTF.